These 7 T cell receptor beta chains originate from one sample sequenced in a study of vaccination and CD4 T cells after COVID-19. Indicated treatment: approximately 9-day PBMC culture with coronavirus spike peptide pools or control peptides (ViraFEST assay). Oncomine TCR Beta short-read sequencing was applied to DNA from cultured CD4+ T cells. TCRdb fed the PCR reads into MiXCR, producing one record per CDR3 protein. The sample consists of about 19,000 distinct CDR3 sequences, around 48% of them appearing once. For these receptors, no antigen is known. The sequences come from CD4+ T cells from blood, cultured in vitro, collected after SARS-CoV-2 vaccination. The receptors here all came from a human donor who had recovered from COVID-19.

This clonotype has just a few counts. The rearrangement uses TRBV5-1 and TRBJ1-2; the D is unclear. There are 12 residues in the CDR3. The V gene's germline CDR1 is SGHRS and CDR2 YFSETQ. V gave up 4 bases and J gave up 6 bases, with 10 bases separating them. The CDR3 region is CASSPPGDGYTF. CDR3 DNA: TGCGCCAGCAGCCCCCCGGGAGATGGCTACACCTTC.

In this sample, this clonotype turned up a few times. The gene calls are TRBV7-9 and TRBJ2-1; 8 bases align to TRBD2. The ends lost 1 base at V and 0 bases at J; junction bases unmatched: 20. This CDR3 contains 22 residues. Germline V gene sequence: CDR1 SEHNR, CDR2 FQNEAQ (reference sequence). The CDR3 sequence: CASSLGHKGFSAGVVSYNEQFF. Written as DNA, the CDR3 is TGTGCCAGCAGCTTAGGTCATAAGGGTTTCTCAGCGGGAGTAGTCTCCTACAATGAGCAGTTCTTC.

The genes are TRBV27 and TRBJ2-1; 9 bases align to TRBD2. V lost 3 bases and J lost 3; bases outside the gene matches: 6. Per the germline V gene, CDR1 is MNHEY and CDR2 is SMNVEV (reference sequence). CDR3 size: 16 residues. CDR3: CASSFLAGGVYNEQFF. CDR3 coding DNA: TGTGCCAGCAGTTTCCTCGCGGGAGGGGTCTACAATGAGCAGTTCTTC.

In this sample, this clonotype turned up a few times. The genes are TRBV7-2 and TRBJ2-3, with TRBD1 as a possible D gene (6 bases). V lost 4 bases and J 0 bases, leaving 11 bases between the germline ends. Germline CDR1 is SGHTA and CDR2 is FQGNSA. The CDR3 extends over 15 amino acids. The CDR3 DNA follows: TGTGCCAGCAGCTCAGACAGGCTTAGCACAGATACGCAGTATTTT. It encodes CASSSDRLSTDTQYF.

This clonotype was seen a few times. The V and J genes are TRBV10-1 and TRBJ2-7; 14 nucleotides agree with TRBD2. V shed 4 bases, J shed 6 bases, and the junction held 2 bases outside the gene matches. This CDR3 is 14 amino acids long. Germline V CDR1 and CDR2: WNHNN, SYGVQD (reference sequence). For the CDR3, the DNA is TGCGCCAGCAGTGGAGGACTAGCGGGAGGCGAGCAGTACTTC. Protein: CASSGGLAGGEQYF.

The chain recombines TRBV12-3 or TRBV12-4 with TRBJ2-7, with D hard to call. This CDR3 is 11 amino acids long. V was clipped by 6 bases and J by 6 bases, with 9 bases between them. The DNA for the CDR3 is TGTGCCAGCAGCCCCGGTCTCGAGCAGTACTTC. Its protein is CASSPGLEQYF.

J is TRBJ1-5 and V is TRBV18, with 9 positions matching TRBD1. Germline V CDR1 and CDR2: KGHSH, LQKENI. The CDR3 totals 16 residues. The V gene end was trimmed by 3 bases and the J gene end by 2 bases; junction bases not matched to a gene: 5. CDR3: CASSPYRGQGNQPQHF. In nucleotides, the CDR3 is TGTGCCAGCTCACCCTACAGGGGGCAGGGCAATCAGCCCCAGCATTTT.